The 29 T cell receptor beta chains below come from one sample, sequenced in a study of T-cell memory formation after mild COVID-19. Each CDR3 protein is one row after TCRdb ran MiXCR on the 5' RACE reads. The table shows hundreds of thousands of distinct CDR3 sequences, with about 20% occurring only once. Sequenced input: PBMCs or a T cell subset sorted from them (not recorded which). Receptor source: an adult woman who had mild COVID-19 (a few samples of this study predate the infection). Cell type and time point are not known.

This clonotype was counted between two and nine times. The chain recombines TRBV6-5 with TRBJ2-1; no firm D call. The V gene's germline CDR1 is MNHEY and CDR2 SVGAGI. Trimming removed 5 bases at V and 10 bases at J, with 15 bases between. The CDR3 runs to 13 residues. The CDR3 region is CASSLHTRNEQFF. Written as DNA, the CDR3 is TGTGCCAGCAGTCTCCACACGAGGAACGAGCAGTTCTTC.

This clonotype was counted a few times. The chain joins TRBV15 to TRBJ2-7, with 10 bases matching TRBD2. J was trimmed by 1 base and V by 3 bases; bases with no gene match: 6. This CDR3 is 16 amino acids long. CDR1 is LNHNV, CDR2 YYDKDF, per germline (reference sequence). CDR3 sequence: CATSSRTSGLSYEQYF. The CDR3 nucleotides are TGTGCCACCAGCAGCCGGACTAGCGGATTATCCTACGAGCAGTACTTC. Full variable domain (remainder filled in from reference TRBV15 and TRBJ2-7): DAMVIQNPRYQVTQFGKPVTLSCSQTLNHNVMYWYQQKSSQAPKLLFHYYDKDFNNEADTPDNFQSRRPNTSFCFLDIRSPGLGDTAMYLCATSSRTSGLSYEQYFGPGTRLTVT.

This clonotype was seen at least ten times. This sequence joins TRBV20-1 and TRBJ2-1, with TRBD2 matching over 11 bases. The CDR3 has 14 amino acids. V was pared by 6 bases and J by 9 bases, with 10 bases of the junction left unmatched. The V gene's germline CDR1 is DFQATT and CDR2 SNEGSKA (reference sequence). The CDR3 spells CSARSSGRLGEQFF. The CDR3, as DNA: TGCAGTGCACGATCTAGCGGGAGGCTTGGTGAGCAGTTCTTC.

This clonotype was seen at least ten times. This rearrangement joins TRBV7-8 to TRBJ2-1; TRBD2 matches 8 bases. J was trimmed by 3 bases and V by 2 bases; bases with no gene match: 3. The germline gives CDR1 SGHVS, CDR2 FQNEAQ. The CDR3 consists of 15 residues. In nucleotides, the CDR3 is TGTGCCAGCAGCTTACGGACTAGCAGCTACAATGAGCAGTTCTTC. Encoded protein: CASSLRTSSYNEQFF. Full variable domain (missing parts from reference TRBV7-8 and TRBJ2-1): GAGVSQSPRYKVAKRGQDVALRCDPISGHVSLFWYQQALGQGPEFLTYFQNEAQLDKSGLPSDRFFAERPEGSVSTLKIQRTQQEDSAVYLCASSLRTSSYNEQFFGPGTRLTVL.

The V and J genes are TRBV7-6 and TRBJ2-1, with 14 bases lining up with TRBD2. Trimming removed 4 bases from V and 4 bases from J; junction bases left unmatched: 9. The CDR3 runs to 18 residues. Germline V gene data show CDR1 as SGHVS and CDR2 as FNYEAQ. This CDR3 is CASSSGTSGRSRYNEQFF. The CDR3 region has the DNA TGTGCCAGCAGCTCCGGGACTAGCGGGAGATCCCGATACAATGAGCAGTTCTTC.

Many counts were recorded for this clonotype. The gene calls are TRBV20-1 and TRBJ1-1; TRBD1 might be the D (5 bases). CDR1 and CDR2 from the germline V gene are DFQATT and SNEGSKA (reference sequence). This CDR3 contains 13 residues. V was clipped by 6 bases and J by 4 bases, with 15 bases between them. The CDR3 sequence: CSAPSGDLTEAFF. The CDR3 DNA sequence: TGCAGTGCACCGAGCGGGGACCTCACTGAAGCTTTCTTT.

The sample holds a few counts of this clonotype. This chain links TRBV6-6 with TRBJ1-6, with D maybe TRBD1 (6 bases). V lost 7 bases and J 4 bases, leaving 17 bases between the germline ends. The V gene's germline CDR1 is MNHNY and CDR2 SVGAGI (reference sequence). The CDR3 has 16 residues. This chain's CDR3 is CASTNKGEGYNSPLHF. The CDR3 DNA reads TGTGCCAGCACGAACAAGGGGGAGGGATATAATTCACCCCTCCACTTT.

This clonotype was seen only a few times. V gene TRBV7-6 combines with J gene TRBJ2-7, with 8 bases matching TRBD1. Germline V gives CDR1 SGHVS, CDR2 FNYEAQ. The CDR3 runs to 16 residues. V lost 3 bases, J lost 6 bases, and 13 bases stayed unmatched. For the CDR3, the DNA is TGTGCCAGCAGCTTCGGCCAGGACAGGGATCGACGCGAGCAGTACTTC. Translated: CASSFGQDRDRREQYF.

The chain uses TRBV7-8 and TRBJ1-5, with D possibly being TRBD1 (6 bases). With 3 bases removed from V and 6 bases from J, the gap between germline ends came to 15 bases. This CDR3 is built from 15 residues. Germline values: CDR1 SGHVS, CDR2 FQNEAQ. Written as DNA, the CDR3 is TGTGCCAGCAGCTTTTCGGGGGGGGCAGGTCAGCCCCAGCATTTT. It translates to CASSFSGGAGQPQHF.

The chain recombines TRBV30 with TRBJ1-1; a possible D gene is TRBD1 (5 bases). This CDR3 contains 13 residues. Germline lookup yields CDR1 GTSNPN and CDR2 SVGIG (reference sequence). The germline V and J ends were trimmed by 4 bases and 4 bases, with 13 bases remaining between them. The DNA of the CDR3 is TGTGCCTGGACGCTCGGTAGGGGCACTGAAGCTTTCTTT. This codes for CAWTLGRGTEAFF.

This clonotype was detected only a few times. This chain uses TRBV2 with TRBJ2-7, with 7 bases identical to TRBD2. V dropped 4 bases and J dropped 0; count of bases not matched to a gene: 3. CDR1 is SNHLY and CDR2 is FYNNEI in the germline V gene. The CDR3 contains 14 residues. This chain's CDR3 is CASSGLAVSYEQYF. In DNA form, the CDR3 reads TGTGCCAGCAGTGGGCTAGCGGTCTCCTACGAGCAGTACTTC. Complete variable domain (other parts from reference TRBV2 and TRBJ2-7): EPEVTQTPSHQVTQMGQEVILRCVPISNHLYFYWYRQILGQKVEFLVSFYNNEISEKSEIFDDQFSVERPDGSNFTLKIRSTKLEDSAMYFCASSGLAVSYEQYFGPGTRLTVT.

The chain carries TRBV11-2 and TRBJ2-3; D is undetermined. This CDR3 is 14 amino acids long. V gave up 6 bases and J gave up 2 bases, with 12 bases separating them. The V gene's germline CDR1 is SGHAT and CDR2 FQNNGV. The DNA for the CDR3 is TGTGCCAGCAGTGACTGGACCTCCACAGATACGCAGTATTTT. Its protein product is CASSDWTSTDTQYF. The full variable domain, with the rest looked up from reference TRBV11-2 and TRBJ2-3, is EAGVAQSPRYKIIEKRQSVAFWCNPISGHATLYWYQQILGQGPKLLIQFQNNGVVDDSQLPKDRFSAERLKGVDSTLKIQPAKLEDSAVYLCASSDWTSTDTQYFGPGTRLTVL.

V usage is TRBV12-3 or TRBV12-4 and J usage is TRBJ2-1; D unresolved. The V and J ends lost 2 bases and 6 bases respectively, with 8 bases between them. The CDR3 consists of 13 residues. The CDR3 bases are TGTGCCAGCAGTTTATTAAGCCGCAATGAGCAGTTCTTC. Amino acids: CASSLLSRNEQFF.

CDR3 nucleotides: TGTGCCAGCAGCTTAGCCGACGGAATGAACACTGAAGCTTTCTTT. Its translation is CASSLADGMNTEAFF. The chain couples TRBV7-2 to TRBJ1-1; no firm D call. Trimming left V 0 bases short and J 0 bases short, with 8 bases between. Germline values: CDR1 SGHTA, CDR2 FQGNSA. This CDR3 has 15 amino acids.

This clonotype was observed a few times. The chain combines TRBV7-3 with TRBJ1-2; perhaps TRBD1 as D (5 bases). CDR1 and CDR2 from the germline V gene are SGHTA and FQGTGA. The CDR3 has 13 amino acids. The V and J ends lost 4 bases and 4 bases respectively, with 10 bases between them. The CDR3 loop reads CASSSGPSYGYTF. The CDR3 DNA reads TGTGCCAGCAGCTCGGGACCCTCCTATGGCTACACCTTC.

J is TRBJ1-1 and V is TRBV3-1; the D is unclear. V lost 0 bases and J 0 bases, leaving 8 bases between the germline ends. Germline V gene lookup returns CDR1 LGHDT and CDR2 YNNKEL (reference sequence). CDR3 length: 15 amino acids. CDR3 nucleotides: TGTGCCAGCAGCCAAGAGTCCAGCATGAACACTGAAGCTTTCTTT. Its protein is CASSQESSMNTEAFF.

This chain connects TRBV5-8 to TRBJ2-7; TRBD1 matches 7 bases. V shed 6 bases and J 3 bases; nucleotides not matched to a gene: 12. The germline CDR1 and CDR2 sequences are SGHTS and YDEGEE. CDR3 size: 15 residues. CDR3 coding DNA: TGTGCCAGCACCGCCACCAGACAGGGACACTACGAGCAGTACTTC. Its translation: CASTATRQGHYEQYF.

The chain has TRBV6-2 or TRBV6-3 and TRBJ2-7; TRBD2 agrees at 11 bases. CDR1 MNHEY and CDR2 SVGEGT come from the germline V gene. The V segment lost 8 bases and the J segment 7 bases; nucleotides outside the gene matches: 13. CDR3 length: 15 residues. The CDR3 protein is CASGPLAGAPTEQYF. Written as DNA, the CDR3 is TGTGCCAGCGGGCCACTAGCGGGAGCTCCTACGGAGCAGTACTTC.

This clonotype was seen a few times. The chain's CDR3 is CASSLVVSNNEQFF. The CDR3 coding sequence is TGCGCCAGCAGCTTGGTCGTCAGCAACAATGAGCAGTTCTTC. The chain combines TRBV5-1 with TRBJ2-1; D not certain. V shed 0 bases and J shed 5 bases, with 9 bases lying between them. The CDR3 has 14 residues. Germline CDR1 reads SGHRS; CDR2 reads YFSETQ.

This clonotype turned up a few times. The chain couples TRBV12-3 or TRBV12-4 to TRBJ1-3; D is uncertain. CDR3 size: 15 residues. V was trimmed by 5 bases and J by 0 bases, leaving 11 bases between them. CDR3 residues: CASSPYRTSGNTIYF. In DNA, the CDR3 is TGTGCCAGCAGTCCCTATCGGACCTCTGGAAACACCATATATTTT.

J is TRBJ1-2 and V is TRBV29-1; a weak D match, TRBD1 (6 bases). The CDR3 has 11 residues. CDR1 SQVTM and CDR2 ANQGSEA come from the germline V gene. The V and J ends lost 6 bases and 7 bases respectively, with 12 bases between them. CDR3 amino acids: CSVGGAGGYTF. The CDR3 nucleotides read TGCAGCGTGGGGGGGGCAGGTGGCTACACCTTC.

This clonotype showed up just a few times. The V and J genes are TRBV19 and TRBJ2-3; no firm D call. This CDR3 region has 13 residues. V lost 1 base and J 6 bases, leaving 8 bases between the germline ends. From germline, CDR1 is LNHDA and CDR2 SQIVND (reference sequence). CDR3 coding DNA: TGTGCCAGTAGTATAGTTAGCTGGGATACGCAGTATTTT. Its translation is CASSIVSWDTQYF.

This clonotype was found a few times. This rearrangement joins TRBV12-3 or TRBV12-4 to TRBJ1-1, with D unresolved. Deletions cut 5 bases from V and 1 base from J, with 8 bases between. The CDR3 consists of 13 residues. In DNA form, the CDR3 reads TGTGCCAGCAGTCACGGATGGAACACTGAAGCTTTCTTT. Protein: CASSHGWNTEAFF.

This clonotype was recorded a few times. J is TRBJ2-3 and V is TRBV7-2; 9 bases are shared with TRBD1. This CDR3 contains 15 residues. Germline V gives CDR1 SGHTA, CDR2 FQGNSA. Losses at the gene ends were 4 bases for V and 3 bases for J; bases not matched to a gene: 5. CDR3 sequence (DNA): TGTGCCAGCAGCTCCACAGGGGGCCGGACAGATACGCAGTATTTT. Its protein is CASSSTGGRTDTQYF. The full variable domain, with the rest looked up from reference TRBV7-2 and TRBJ2-3, is GAGVSQSPSNKVTEKGKDVELRCDPISGHTALYWYRQSLGQGLEFLIYFQGNSAPDKSGLPSDRFSAERTGGSVSTLTIQRTQQEDSAVYLCASSSTGGRTDTQYFGPGTRLTVL.

This clonotype has just a few counts. The chain combines TRBV6-2 or TRBV6-3 with TRBJ2-3; TRBD1 matches at 10 bases. After removal of 7 bases from V and 4 bases from J, the junction contained 11 bases not matched to a gene. This CDR3 region has 16 residues. Germline-derived CDR1 and CDR2 are MNHEY and SVGEGT. In DNA form, the CDR3 reads TGTGCCAGCACCTACCTCCCGGGACAGGGGCCAGATACGCAGTATTTT. Encoded protein: CASTYLPGQGPDTQYF.

The V gene is TRBV2, the J gene TRBJ2-1, with D unresolved. V shed 6 bases and J shed 0 bases, with 9 bases lying between them. The CDR3 has 14 residues. CDR1 and CDR2 from the germline V gene are SNHLY and FYNNEI. CDR3 nucleotide sequence: TGTGCCAGCAGGTCCTTTAGCTCCTACAATGAGCAGTTCTTC. This translates into CASRSFSSYNEQFF.

This clonotype was observed at least ten times. V usage is TRBV7-9 and J usage is TRBJ2-1; a weak D match, TRBD1 (6 bases). V was clipped by 1 base and J by 9 bases, with 13 bases between them. Germline lookup yields CDR1 SEHNR and CDR2 FQNEAQ (reference sequence). This CDR3 comprises 14 residues. The CDR3 loop is CASSLDLGAGEQFF. Here the CDR3 DNA reads TGTGCCAGCAGCTTAGACTTGGGGGCAGGTGAGCAGTTCTTC.

The gene calls are TRBV20-1 and TRBJ1-5; D is possibly TRBD1 (6 bases). This CDR3 has 14 residues. V dropped 0 bases and J dropped 9 bases, with 15 bases sitting between them. Germline lookup yields CDR1 DFQATT and CDR2 SNEGSKA (reference sequence). DNA of the CDR3: TGCAGTGCTAGAGAAAGGGCGCTACAGGGGCCCCAGCATTTT. Translating it yields CSARERALQGPQHF.

This clonotype was observed a single time. The V gene is TRBV12-3 or TRBV12-4, the J gene TRBJ2-6; no firm D call. Trimming cost V 5 bases and J 5 bases, with 13 bases left between them. The CDR3 is 15 residues long. CDR3 sequence reads: CASSGSGGWANVLTF. The CDR3 DNA follows: TGTGCCAGCAGTGGGTCGGGCGGTTGGGCCAACGTCCTGACTTTC.